This T cell receptor beta chain stems from a study of T-cell memory formation after mild COVID-19. Across the whole study: The TCR clusters were mostly specific to one donor. Study findings and constraints: The study found contracting CD4+ clones mainly in CM and EM and contracting CD8+ clones in EMRA. Contracting clones from day 15 to 85 had balanced CD4/CD8; later expanders favoured CD4+. Within pre-infection memory, some responding clones were found, suggesting cross-reactive memory joined.

Details on this clonotype: Antigen unknown.

Using its own MiXCR run on the 5' RACE reads, TCRdb lists one record per CDR3 protein. The table lists some 450,000 distinct CDR3 sequences, around 17% of them singletons. This receptor was taken from a man younger than 30 who had mild COVID-19 (a few samples of this study predate the infection). Cell type and time point are not known. The sequencing input was PBMCs or a T cell subset sorted from them (not recorded which).

CDR3 sequence (DNA): TGTGCCAGCAGCCAAGCAGGTCGGCAGCCCCAGCATTTT. Translating it yields CASSQAGRQPQHF. This chain connects TRBV3-1 to TRBJ1-5; D is ambiguous. V lost 1 base and J 7 bases, leaving 8 bases between the germline ends. The CDR3 has 13 residues. CDR1 and CDR2 from the germline V gene are LGHDT and YNNKEL (reference sequence).